This note documents a single T cell receptor (beta chain) sequence. What it recognizes is unknown. While CD8+ and CD4+ T cells were isolated negatively, TEMRA cells were enriched by FACS. It was with random hexamers that about 0.45 to 1 ug RNA was reverse transcribed. TCRdb redid the calling of the immunoSEQ multiplex PCR reads with MiXCR, one entry per CDR3 protein. The table has about 140,000 distinct CDR3 sequences, 85% to 95% seen once. These data come from a study of CD8 T cells in Susac syndrome. Points from the study as a whole: As the study acknowledged, the number of individuals who were part of its TCR sequencing and HLA analysis was relatively small. There was no clonal expansion in the CD4+ T cell repertoires of Susac syndrome.

The V gene end was trimmed by 4 bases and the J gene end by 7 bases; junction bases not matched to a gene: 5. The CDR3 runs to 14 residues. The germline V gene has CDR1 SGHRS and CDR2 YFSETQ. The sample comprised CD4+ T cells from PBMCs. This chain connects TRBV5-1 to TRBJ2-1; 10 nucleotides match TRBD1. The receptor's source is a human donor with Susac syndrome. The DNA of the CDR3 is TGCGCCAGCAGCAGGGGACAGGGGCGAAATGAGCAGTTCTTC. Its protein is CASSRGQGRNEQFF. The full variable domain, rest sourced from reference TRBV5-1 and TRBJ2-1, is KAGVTQTPRYLIKTRGQQVTLSCSPISGHRSVSWYQQTPGQGLQFLFEYFSETQRNKGNFPGRFSGRQFSNSRSEMNVSTLELGDSALYLCASSRGQGRNEQFFGPGTRLTVL.